These 32 T cell receptor beta chains originate from one sample sequenced in a study of OX40 agonist ivuxolimab in advanced cancers. Produced via immunoSEQ multiplex PCR; TCRdb's table is partial and in-frame only. The data show just over 70,000 clones, 65% to 85% seen once. The source was CD4+ or CD8+ T cells sorted from blood, collected in a trial of the OX40 agonist ivuxolimab. These receptors all come from an adult with an advanced solid tumor such as melanoma, head and neck, liver or kidney cancer.

The V and J genes are TRBV2 and TRBJ1-2; 7 nucleotides agree with TRBD1. The germline V gene encodes CDR1 SNHLY and CDR2 FYNNEI. The CDR3 extends over 13 amino acids. V shed 5 bases, J shed 5 bases, and the junction held 5 bases outside the gene matches. In nucleotides, the CDR3 is TGTGCCAGCAGTCAGGACAGGAGATATGGCTACACCTTC. Protein sequence: CASSQDRRYGYTF.

The rearrangement links TRBV5-4 to TRBJ1-3, with TRBD1 as a possible D gene (5 bases). Trimming cost V 4 bases and J 0 bases, with 8 bases left between them. Germline V gives CDR1 SGHNT, CDR2 YYREEE (reference sequence). The CDR3 sequence is 14 residues long. CDR3 loop: CASSPGGSGNTIYF. CDR3 coding DNA: TGTGCCAGCAGCCCGGGGGGCTCTGGAAACACCATATATTTT.

The CDR3 loop is CASSLRQGGGETQYF. The CDR3 coding sequence is TGTGCCAGCAGCCTTCGACAGGGGGGGGGAGAGACCCAGTACTTC. This chain uses TRBV7-9 with TRBJ2-5, with 9 bases that match TRBD1. In germline, CDR1 is SEHNR, CDR2 FQNEAQ (reference sequence). The CDR3 contains 15 residues. V lost 5 bases, J lost 4 bases, and 8 bases stayed unmatched.

The chain recombines TRBV6-6 with TRBJ1-1; no definite D call. This CDR3 region has 15 residues. Germline V gene data show CDR1 as MNHNY and CDR2 as SVGAGI (reference sequence). Trimming cost V 6 bases and J 3 bases, with 17 bases left between them. The CDR3 DNA follows: TGTGCCAGCAGCCTCCTGGAGGTCGTCGACACTGAAGCTTTCTTT. It yields the protein CASSLLEVVDTEAFF.

The chain combines TRBV19 with TRBJ2-7; 8 nucleotides align to TRBD1. Germline CDR1 reads LNHDA; CDR2 reads SQIVND (reference sequence). This CDR3 is built from 14 residues. The V and J ends lost 5 bases and 5 bases, in that order; junction bases with no gene match: 8. CDR3 loop: CASSPDRGVDEQYF. As DNA, the CDR3 is TGTGCCAGTAGTCCCGACAGGGGAGTAGACGAGCAGTACTTC.

CDR3 loop: CASAFGEAGYEQYF. The DNA for the CDR3 is TGTGCCAGCGCCTTCGGGGAAGCGGGCTACGAGCAGTACTTC. This rearrangement joins TRBV18 to TRBJ2-7; perhaps TRBD2 as D (6 bases). Trimming cost V 8 bases and J 3 bases, with 17 bases left between them. The CDR3 totals 14 residues. The germline V gene has CDR1 KGHSH and CDR2 LQKENI. Full variable domain (missing parts from reference TRBV18 and TRBJ2-7): NAGVMQNPRHLVRRRGQEARLRCSPMKGHSHVYWYRQLPEEGLKFMVYLQKENIIDESGMPKERFSAEFPKEGPSILRIQQVVRGDSAAYFCASAFGEAGYEQYFGPGTRLTVT.

This chain links TRBV4-2 with TRBJ2-3; 11 positions agree with TRBD2. The germline CDR1 and CDR2 sequences are LGHNA and YNFKEQ. The CDR3 loop spans 17 amino acids. With 0 bases clipped from V and 4 bases from J, the junction kept 6 bases outside the gene matches. CDR3 DNA: TGTGCCAGCAGCCAAGATCCCGGACTAGCGGGTGCAGATACGCAGTATTTT. Amino acids: CASSQDPGLAGADTQYF.

The chain is built from TRBV11-1 and TRBJ2-7; no reliable D call. V lost 1 base to trimming and J lost 1 base, with 8 bases between them. CDR3 size: 14 residues. Germline values: CDR1 SGHAT, CDR2 FQDESV (reference sequence). The CDR3 reads CASSLGLQSYEQYF. The CDR3 DNA sequence: TGTGCCAGCAGCTTAGGTCTACAGTCCTACGAGCAGTACTTC.

The genes are TRBV5-1 and TRBJ2-5; D possibly corresponds to TRBD2 (5 bases). Germline CDR1 is SGHRS and CDR2 is YFSETQ. The CDR3 is made up of 15 amino acids. V was cut by 0 bases and J by 7 bases, with 16 bases left in between. The CDR3 protein is CASSLGSQSAGTQYF. In DNA form, the CDR3 reads TGCGCCAGCAGCTTGGGGTCTCAGAGCGCGGGGACCCAGTACTTC.

V usage is TRBV27 and J usage is TRBJ2-5; D not certain. V was cut by 5 bases and J by 1 base, with 8 bases left in between. This CDR3 region has 13 residues. CDR1 is MNHEY and CDR2 is SMNVEV in the germline V gene (reference sequence). This chain's CDR3 is CASSPWSQETQYF. CDR3 bases: TGTGCCAGCAGTCCTTGGTCCCAAGAGACCCAGTACTTC.

The CDR3 is CASSSGTGNEQFF. DNA of the CDR3: TGTGCCAGCAGCTCTGGGACTGGAAATGAGCAGTTCTTC. V is TRBV7-3 and J is TRBJ2-1, with D possibly matching TRBD2 (6 bases). The length of the CDR3 is 13 residues. Per germline, CDR1 SGHTA and CDR2 FQGTGA. V was cut by 4 bases and J by 7 bases, with 11 bases left in between.

The chain employs TRBV27 and TRBJ1-4; TRBD1 matches 9 bases. The J segment lost 5 bases and the V segment lost 6 bases, leaving 4 bases of the junction unmatched. CDR1 and CDR2 (germline): MNHEY, SMNVEV (reference sequence). The CDR3 is made up of 14 amino acids. CDR3 loop: CASRRDRGNEKLFF. In DNA, the CDR3 is TGTGCCAGCAGGAGAGACAGGGGGAATGAAAAACTGTTTTTT.

The CDR3 sequence: CASSPKAGANTGELFF. CDR3 in DNA: TGCGCCAGCAGCCCTAAAGCGGGGGCGAACACCGGGGAGCTGTTTTTT. The chain joins TRBV5-1 to TRBJ2-2, with TRBD2 matching over 8 bases. CDR1 SGHRS and CDR2 YFSETQ come from the germline V gene. This CDR3 contains 16 residues. Losses at the gene ends were 4 bases for V and 0 bases for J; bases not matched to a gene: 5.

In its sample, this clone was seen once. The J gene is TRBJ1-2, the V gene TRBV5-1; D not certain. V was cut by 0 bases and J by 2 bases, with 8 bases left in between. Germline loops: CDR1 SGHRS, CDR2 YFSETQ. The CDR3 has 14 residues. The CDR3 nucleotides are TGCGCCAGCAGCTTGGAGGTCAGGAACTATGGCTACACCTTC. Residues: CASSLEVRNYGYTF.

This chain joins TRBV2 and TRBJ2-5; D remains ambiguous. Germline values: CDR1 SNHLY, CDR2 FYNNEI. Trimming stripped 8 bases from V and 2 bases from J, with 15 bases between. The CDR3 extends over 14 amino acids. The CDR3 here is CASDQEKGQETQYF. CDR3 nucleotides: TGTGCCAGCGACCAGGAGAAGGGTCAAGAGACCCAGTACTTC.

The chain joins TRBV28 to TRBJ1-5; 7 nucleotides agree with TRBD1. V lost 6 bases to trimming and J lost 6 bases; unmatched junction nucleotides: 8. The germline V gene has CDR1 MDHEN and CDR2 SYDVKM. The CDR3 runs 14 residues. CDR3 in DNA: TGTGCCAGCAGAATTTTATCAGGGGGTCAGCCCCAGCATTTT. Amino acid sequence: CASRILSGGQPQHF.

This sequence joins TRBV28 and TRBJ1-3, with D perhaps TRBD1 (6 bases). Germline V gene sequence: CDR1 MDHEN, CDR2 SYDVKM. V was pared by 5 bases and J by 1 base, with 18 bases between. The CDR3 length is 17 residues. Here the CDR3 reads CASSDTGQLYSGNTIYF. Written as DNA, the CDR3 is TGTGCCAGCAGTGACACAGGACAGCTATATTCTGGAAACACCATATATTTT.

This chain uses TRBV6-6 with TRBJ2-7; D remains unclear. The germline gives CDR1 MNHNY, CDR2 SVGAGI (reference sequence). V was shortened by 11 bases and J by 1 base, with 18 bases between the two germline ends. CDR3 size: 14 residues. This CDR3 reads CAAGSGWASYEQYF. In DNA, the CDR3 is TGTGCCGCCGGATCGGGCTGGGCATCCTACGAGCAGTACTTC.

The chain employs TRBV28 and TRBJ2-7, with D perhaps assigned TRBD1 or TRBD2 (5 bases each). Per germline, CDR1 MDHEN and CDR2 SYDVKM. The CDR3 runs to 16 residues. Trimming shortened V by 0 bases and J by 3 bases, and 15 bases separated the two germline ends. CDR3 residues: CASSLWAAGTDYEQYF. In nucleotides, the CDR3 is TGTGCCAGCAGTTTATGGGCCGCCGGGACGGACTACGAGCAGTACTTC. The full variable domain, in which reference TRBV28 and TRBJ2-7 provide the parts outside the CDR3, is DVKVTQSSRYLVKRTGEKVFLECVQDMDHENMFWYRQDPGLGLRLIYFSYDVKMKEKGDIPEGYSVSREKKERFSLILESASTNQTSMYLCASSLWAAGTDYEQYFGPGTRLTVT.

The chain recombines TRBV2 with TRBJ1-2, with D possibly matching TRBD1 (5 bases). CDR3 length equals 15 residues. V dropped 5 bases and J dropped 5 bases, with 18 bases sitting between them. Germline values: CDR1 SNHLY, CDR2 FYNNEI. The CDR3 DNA is TGTGCCAGCAGTCGTGACAGCCCCGCGGGATATGGCTACACCTTC. This translates into CASSRDSPAGYGYTF.

The sample holds a few counts of this clone. The V gene is TRBV11-2, the J gene TRBJ2-4; tentatively, D is TRBD2 (6 bases). CDR3 length: 12 amino acids. The V gene lost 1 base and the J gene lost 8 bases, with 6 bases spanning the gap. Germline CDR1 reads SGHAT; CDR2 reads FQNNGV. CDR3 sequence reads: CASSLGGDIQYF. The CDR3, as DNA: TGTGCCAGCAGCTTAGGGGGGGACATTCAGTACTTC.

The rearrangement uses TRBV5-1 and TRBJ2-3; D not resolved. CDR1 is SGHRS, CDR2 YFSETQ, per germline. Trimming took off 1 base at V and 0 bases at J, with 12 bases between the two ends. This CDR3 has 16 residues. The CDR3 here is CASSLLIGMSTDTQYF. DNA of the CDR3: TGCGCCAGCAGCTTGTTAATAGGGATGAGCACAGATACGCAGTATTTT.

The chain carries TRBV11-2 and TRBJ2-1; 10 positions match TRBD2. The CDR3 has 15 residues. Trimming at V came to 2 bases and at J to 10 bases, leaving 8 bases not matched to a gene. Germline V gene sequence: CDR1 SGHAT, CDR2 FQNNGV. CDR3 DNA: TGTGCCAGCAGCTTAAGCGGGGGGGTACTCGGAGAGCAGTTCTTC. Protein product: CASSLSGGVLGEQFF.

The genes are TRBV7-9 and TRBJ1-1; unclear D gene. CDR1 is SEHNR and CDR2 is FQNEAQ in the germline V gene (reference sequence). V lost 5 bases to trimming and J lost 2 bases, with 6 bases between them. This CDR3 is 12 amino acids long. The CDR3 DNA follows: TGTGCCAGCAGCCCCATTAACACTGAAGCTTTCTTT. It encodes CASSPINTEAFF. Using reference TRBV7-9 and TRBJ1-1 for the parts outside the CDR3, the full variable domain is DTGVSQNPRHKITKRGQNVTFRCDPISEHNRLYWYRQTLGQGPEFLTYFQNEAQLEKSRLLSDRFSAERPKGSFSTLEIQRTEQGDSAMYLCASSPINTEAFFGQGTRLTVV.

Concerning this clone: Sequence at one end of the junction differs from germline and may be a read error. The rearrangement joins TRBV7-7 to TRBJ1-2; 8 nucleotides agree with TRBD1. The CDR3 is made up of 15 amino acids. CDR1 is SSHAT and CDR2 is FNYEAQ in the germline V gene (reference sequence). CDR3 coding DNA: TGTGCTAGCAGCCCCCCCCCTCGGACAGGGAGGGGCTACACCTTC. As protein: CASSPPPRTGRGYTF.

V gene TRBV5-1 combines with J gene TRBJ1-1; D is perhaps TRBD1 (5 bases). The germline CDR1 and CDR2 sequences are SGHRS and YFSETQ. Trimming cost V 3 bases and J 11 bases, with 14 bases left between them. The CDR3 is made up of 12 amino acids. The CDR3 loop is CASSSEGMEAFF. Here the CDR3 DNA reads TGCGCCAGCAGCTCGGAGGGGATGGAGGCTTTCTTT.

The chain has TRBV10-3 and TRBJ2-1; weak D call: TRBD2 (7 bases). This CDR3 spans 15 amino acids. V dropped 6 bases and J dropped 5 bases, with 17 bases sitting between them. Germline CDR1 and CDR2: ENHRY and SYGVKD. The CDR3 reads CAISDLRGADNEQFF. The DNA of the CDR3 is TGTGCCATCAGCGATCTCCGGGGGGCGGACAATGAGCAGTTCTTC.

This chain uses TRBV5-5 with TRBJ1-2, with D hard to call. The CDR3 has 14 residues. The V gene's germline CDR1 is SGHKS and CDR2 YYEKEE (reference sequence). Deletions cut 4 bases from V and 3 bases from J, with 13 bases between. CDR3 sequence: CASSAIYRDYGYTF. As DNA, the CDR3 is TGTGCCAGCAGCGCAATCTACCGGGACTATGGCTACACCTTC. Supplemented by reference TRBV5-5 and TRBJ1-2, the full variable domain reads DAGVTQSPTHLIKTRGQQVTLRCSPISGHKSVSWYQQVLGQGPQFIFQYYEKEERGRGNFPDRFSARQFPNYSSELNVNALLLGDSALYLCASSAIYRDYGYTFGSGTRLTVV.

Only a few counts were recorded for this clone. The chain uses TRBV9 and TRBJ1-1, with 7 bases lining up with TRBD1. This CDR3 comprises 14 residues. CDR1 is SGDLS, CDR2 YYNGEE, per germline. The V and J ends lost 5 bases and 1 base, in that order; junction bases with no gene match: 5. Written as DNA, the CDR3 is TGTGCCAGCAGAAAGGGACAGCAGAACACTGAAGCTTTCTTT. Its translation: CASRKGQQNTEAFF. Full variable domain (missing parts from reference TRBV9 and TRBJ1-1): DSGVTQTPKHLITATGQRVTLRCSPRSGDLSVYWYQQSLDQGLQFLIQYYNGEERAKGNILERFSAQQFPDLHSELNLSSLELGDSALYFCASRKGQQNTEAFFGQGTRLTVV.

The chain employs TRBV10-1 and TRBJ1-2, with unresolved D. Looked up from germline, CDR1 is WNHNN and CDR2 is SYGVQD (reference sequence). CDR3 size: 11 residues. In DNA, the CDR3 is TGCGCGAGTGGAAACCTTTATGGCTACACCTTC. Protein sequence: CASGNLYGYTF.

The V gene is TRBV18, the J gene TRBJ1-3, with D perhaps TRBD1 (5 bases). Germline V gives CDR1 KGHSH, CDR2 LQKENI. Trimming left V 2 bases short and J 0 bases short, with 8 bases between. This CDR3 contains 15 residues. The chain's CDR3 is CASSPGAYSGNTIYF. The CDR3 nucleotides read TGTGCCAGCTCACCAGGGGCCTACTCTGGAAACACCATATATTTT. The full variable domain, in which reference TRBV18 and TRBJ1-3 provide the parts outside the CDR3, is NAGVMQNPRHLVRRRGQEARLRCSPMKGHSHVYWYRQLPEEGLKFMVYLQKENIIDESGMPKERFSAEFPKEGPSILRIQQVVRGDSAAYFCASSPGAYSGNTIYFGEGSWLTVV.

The chain joins TRBV4-1 to TRBJ2-3; TRBD1 is a possible D gene (5 bases). Between the trimmed V and J ends, which lost 2 bases and 6 bases, there was a span of 15 bases. The CDR3 contains 15 residues. CDR1 and CDR2 (germline): MGHRA, YSYEKL. In DNA form, the CDR3 reads TGCGCCAGCAGCCAACAGGGATCCAGCCCCGATACGCAGTATTTT. Amino acid sequence: CASSQQGSSPDTQYF.